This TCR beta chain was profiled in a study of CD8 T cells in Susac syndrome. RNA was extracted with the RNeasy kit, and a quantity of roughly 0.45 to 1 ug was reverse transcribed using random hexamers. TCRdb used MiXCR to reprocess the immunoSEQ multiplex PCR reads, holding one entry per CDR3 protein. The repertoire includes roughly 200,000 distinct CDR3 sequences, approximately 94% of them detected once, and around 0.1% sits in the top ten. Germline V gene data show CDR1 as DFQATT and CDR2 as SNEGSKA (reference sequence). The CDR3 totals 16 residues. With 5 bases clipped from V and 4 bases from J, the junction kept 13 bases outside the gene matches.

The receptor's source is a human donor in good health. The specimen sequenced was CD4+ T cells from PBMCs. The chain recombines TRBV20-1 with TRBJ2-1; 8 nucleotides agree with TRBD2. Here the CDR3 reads CSAQVPAGGSYNEQFF. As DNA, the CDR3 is TGCAGTGCTCAAGTTCCCGCGGGGGGCTCATACAATGAGCAGTTCTTC.